These T cell receptor beta chains were read from a single sample in a study of blood T cell repertoires in COVID-19. Sequencing was performed with immunoSEQ multiplex PCR; in TCRdb, only in-frame clones are kept and a portion is missing. The sample shows some 490,000 clones, more than 85% of them seen only once. The specimen was PBMCs or T cells enriched from blood (not recorded which). The receptors here all came from a woman aged 60-70 years who had recovered from COVID-19. Each CDR3 is given with its conserved first and last residue.

TRBV3-1/TRBV3-2	TRBJ1-5	CASSQDRGLNQPQHF
TRBV7-8	TRBJ2-7	CASSVEGGGSYEQYF
TRBV29-1	TRBJ1-1	CSVVQGGSNTEAFF
TRBV2	TRBJ1-5	CASTREDSNQPQHF
TRBV6-4	TRBJ2-5	CASAPAVFRGGTEETQYF
TRBV19	TRBJ1-5	CASTMRQTDQPQHF
TRBV2	TRBJ1-2	CASSVSGGANGYTF
TRBV20-1	TRBJ2-3	CSASPPGSNTQYF
TRBV15	TRBJ1-2	CATSSTGHYLYTF
TRBV7-9	TRBJ1-4	CASSLRSTGRLEKLFF
TRBV19	TRBJ1-2	CASSINRQGDYGYTF
TRBV4-1	TRBJ1-3	CASSPLTGGSGNTIYF
TRBV5-5	TRBJ1-2	CASSLELGRGQGYTF
TRBV14	TRBJ1-2	CASSQVGRGGTSNYGYTF
TRBV28	TRBJ1-2	CASSFERNGYTF
TRBV5-1	TRBJ1-1	CASSLEGESTEAFF
TRBV19	TRBJ1-5	CASRSWTGGNNQPQHF
TRBV7-2	TRBJ1-5	CASSPEMRGYSNQPQHF
TRBV11-2	TRBJ2-7	CASSTSSYEQYF
TRBV6-5	TRBJ2-7	CASSYSTGLTYEQYF
TRBV7-2	TRBJ2-3	CASSLVAGGGYTQYF
TRBV5-6	TRBJ2-5	CASSPLTGYQETQYF
TRBV6-5	TRBJ2-7	CASSTTGVYEQYF
TRBV11-2	TRBJ2-7	CASSRLTGGGPEQYF
TRBV6-2/TRBV6-3	TRBJ2-1	CASSLAGGLNEQFF
TRBV19	TRBJ2-4	CASSAGSKNIQYF
TRBV4-1	TRBJ1-6	CASRHRQGALNSPLHF
TRBV9	TRBJ2-7	CASSGEQGWHEQYF
TRBV25-1	TRBJ2-1	CASSEAGVNNEQFF
TRBV11-2	TRBJ1-1	CASIWRNEAFF
TRBV9	TRBJ2-3	CASSVLGADTQYF
TRBV6-5	TRBJ1-4	CASSHTTGGGGKLFF
TRBV10-3	TRBJ2-1	CAIGQGTSSLYNEQFF
TRBV7-2	TRBJ2-5	CASSLRWGDFQETQYF
TRBV11-2	TRBJ2-1	CASSLTGRGYNEQFF
TRBV5-6	TRBJ1-4	CASSTSTLPNEKLFF
TRBV29-1	TRBJ2-5	CSVGWRGKETQYF
TRBV11-2	TRBJ1-4	CASSSGQGRKLFF
TRBV11-2	TRBJ2-2	CASSFRSSGELFF
TRBV5-1	TRBJ2-7	CASSLAPGTGLYEQYF
TRBV27	TRBJ1-4	CASRSRDRFGEKLFF
TRBV10-2	TRBJ1-2	CASRDRNYGYTF
TRBV2	TRBJ1-6	CASRIGQGKANSPLHF
TRBV18	TRBJ1-3	CASSPDRFSGNTIYF